The T cell receptor beta chain under discussion was sequenced for a study of regulatory T cells in long-lasting Graves disease. Study-wide results and caveats: Accuracy was perhaps lowered by the small sample size. Public clonotype sharing was higher in persistent than newly diagnosed patients.

The germline V gene encodes CDR1 SGHTA and CDR2 FQGNSA. Trimming took 1 base from V and 11 from J, leaving 11 bases between them. The CDR3 is 12 residues long. For TCR beta, libraries came from iRepertoire HTBI primers and Arm-PCR of CDR3 regions. Using its own MiXCR run on the multiplex PCR reads, TCRdb lists one record per CDR3 protein. The table includes about 660,000 distinct CDR3 sequences, approximately 29% detected once. Time point of the sample: persistent/refractory GD, antithyroid drugs over 5 years with positive TRAb. TCR sequences were obtained from RNA taken from PBMCs. This clonotype came up a few times. Its antigen remains unidentified.

The source of this sequence is a female donor with Graves disease. The starting material was peripheral blood mononuclear cells (PBMCs), obtained when the disease was refractory, from a patient treated with antithyroid drugs. This sequence joins TRBV7-2 and TRBJ1-1; D remains unclear. CDR3 DNA sequence: TGTGCCAGCAGCTTAGGTTTAGGTTACGCTTTCTTT. This encodes CASSLGLGYAFF.